The T cell receptor (beta chain) described here comes from a study of metastatic and nonmetastatic thyroid tumors (dated by TCRdb to the early 2020s). General notes on the study: For patients with malignant and with benign thyroid disease, the researchers compared repertoires between peripheral blood samples and tumor or nodule tissue samples.

None of the patients had been given any treatment before thyroid surgery. Using T-cell receptor beta sequencing, the researchers looked back retrospectively at clinical samples from patients, gathered between about 2011 and 2018. Overall results and qualifications from the work: In both blood and tumor samples, TCR beta diversity was reported to be significantly higher in malignant tumors than in benign nodules.

This clone appeared many times. Its target antigen remains unknown. No much larger clone exists at a distance of one base, and base qualities are not known. The library relied on PCR. Sequencing was carried out with an Illumina HiSeq 4000. High-throughput sequencing was used to profile the TCR beta-chain CDR3 region of each patient. The original methods were these. A classifier to discriminate distant-metastatic papillary thyroid cancer patients was built from CDR3 differences across clinicopathological groups. The Shannon index was used to measure repertoire diversity, and the Morisita-Horn index was used to measure how similar tumor and blood repertoires were. Through fastp at Q25 and MiXCR, TCRdb rebuilt clones from the public reads, retaining in-frame beta chains. The V and J calls and clone size are TCRdb's, not the authors'. The sample table lists some 7,000 clones, roughly 28% of them with a count of one. The ten most abundant clones make up about a quarter of the sample.

Its CDR3 holds 14 amino acids, cysteine through phenylalanine. Only CDR3 DNA remains: 42 bases, in frame from the first base. From a lookup of the germline V gene, CDR1 and CDR2 are SGHRS and YFSETQ. The trim is 7 bases for V and 2 bases for J, with a gap of 12 bases between the germline ends. The sequenced sample was adjacent normal tissue. The chain links TRBV5-1 with TRBJ2-2; the D gene is not confidently resolved. The sequence was obtained from a male donor with papillary thyroid cancer or a benign thyroid nodule (not recorded which). Some clones in this sample may be carry-over from other donors' samples. The CDR3 corresponds to CASERLQNTGELFF. In nucleotide form, the sequence is TGCGCCAGCGAGAGGTTACAAAACACCGGGGAGCTGTTTTTT.